The source of this T cell receptor (beta chain) is a study of a mutant IDH1 vaccine in newly diagnosed glioma. Across the study: Males made up about 62% and females roughly 40% of treated patients, whose mean age was approximately 40 years. Regarding the study as a whole: Researchers report vaccine-induced immune responses in 80% to 95% of patients. The authors found pseudoprogression apparently unrelated to changes in top peripheral T cell clonotypes.

Per the germline V gene, CDR1 is SNHLY and CDR2 is FYNNEI. The V gene end was trimmed by 7 bases and the J gene end by 5 bases; junction bases not matched to a gene: 9. This CDR3 spans 14 amino acids. TCRdb's table, derived via immunoSEQ multiplex PCR, lists solely in-frame clones and lacks some. Counted here are 90,000 to 95,000 clones, 83% occurring once; the ten biggest clones make up 7% to 8%. To note about this clone: Its matching antigen is unknown.

The time point was: baseline, week 1 (first vaccination visit). The treatment denotes: pre-vaccination baseline after standard-of-care therapy. The donors' diagnosis was new WHO grade 3 or 4 astrocytoma that was IDH1-mutant and ATRX-lost. The rearrangement links TRBV2 to TRBJ2-7; 9 positions match TRBD1. Sequenced here: PBMCs, sampled from a glioma patient treated with radiotherapy, temozolomide or both. This sequence was found in a woman between 45 and 60 years old with glioma. CDR3 sequence: CASNGQGLANEQYF. The DNA for the CDR3 is TGTGCCAGCAATGGACAGGGGTTAGCCAACGAGCAGTACTTC.